This T cell receptor (beta chain) was observed in a study of blood T cell repertoires in COVID-19 (dated by TCRdb to the early 2020s). Regarding the complete study: Collaborator samples came from the United States, Italy and Spain and covered acute and convalescent phases of COVID-19. Subjects who had been exposed to COVID-19, were actively infected with it, or had recovered from it provided the deeply sampled blood TCRbeta repertoires that made up the dataset. The repertoires were made available in a free public database intended to serve as a resource for research on the immune response to SARS-CoV-2. Nearly every sample came with metadata listing a de-identified subject ID, COVID-19 status, age in years and sex. The prospective study material was composed of cDNA or gDNA derived from T cells, B-cell-depleted T cells, or PBMCs. Samples came from the ongoing ImmuneRACE study (first 160 participants) plus 1,254 subjects from 6 global collaborators. HLA class I and class II types, where available, came from metadata supplied by the sample provider rather than from assay-based typing.

TCRbeta CDR3 regions were amplified from genomic DNA by means of the immunoSEQ Assay, a bias-controlled multiplex PCR. In the paper's pipeline: Within the assay, amplification of reference gene primers was used to estimate how many nucleated cells each sample contained. To quantify the absolute abundance of each unique TCRbeta CDR3 rearrangement, sequence reads were collapsed and filtered. Productive Simpson clonality was computed per sample as the square root of Simpson's diversity index over productive rearrangements. Drawn from immuneACCESS, this table holds only the in-frame rearrangements with V and J called that TCRdb kept. Clones are partly lost; checked studies trace under half to an unresolved V gene and leave the rest unexplained. That table gives V, J and clone size, and the DNA gave D and trimming. The sample profile shows some 400,000 clones; about four fifths of them were found once. The top ten clonotypes cover around 1% of the sample.

Collaborating institutions collected whole blood in K2EDTA tubes following their own protocols. Collaborator samples were shipped for TCRbeta analysis as frozen whole blood, isolated PBMCs, or DNA extracted from either sample type. What the research found in general, with its limitations: The amount of clinical and demographic metadata varied by source and participant and was provided uncurated.

CDR1 and CDR2 were assigned from the germline V gene as SGHRS and YFSETQ. Here V drops 0 bases and J drops 5 bases, and the junction holds 7 bases not matched to any gene. Spanning cysteine to phenylalanine, the CDR3 consists of 16 amino acids. Only CDR3 DNA is held: 48 bases, read in frame from base 1. As regards this clone: Its antigen target is currently unknown. No qualities accompany the bases; no much larger clone lies one base away.

Rearrangement joined TRBV5-1 to TRBJ2-1; 8 nucleotides in the junction match TRBD2. This receptor was obtained from a human donor with acute or convalescent COVID-19. The donor label of this sample is uncertain. The specimen was peripheral blood. The DNA sequence is as follows: TGCGCCAGCAGCTTGGTAATAGCGGGAACCCACAATGAGCAGTTCTTC. This encodes CASSLVIAGTHNEQFF.